This T cell receptor beta chain was sequenced in a study of metastatic and nonmetastatic thyroid tumors. The wider study: Thyroid patients, malignant and benign, had repertoires compared across blood and tumor or nodule tissue. Regarding the study as a whole: In blood and tumor, TCR beta diversity was reportedly significantly higher in malignant thyroid tumors than in benign nodules.

The CDR3 runs to 14 residues. V was shortened by 2 bases and J by 7 bases, with 11 bases between the two germline ends. The germline V gene encodes CDR1 SGHAT and CDR2 FQNNGV. In the authors' workflow: Clinicopathological groups of papillary thyroid cancer showed CDR3 differences that were used to build a distant-metastasis classifier. TCRdb re-called the PCR reads through MiXCR. The V and J calls, along with clone size, are taken from TCRdb and not from the paper's own processing. The sample shows some 30,000 clones, around 20% of them seen only once. This clone was recorded only once. Its antigen remains unknown. Prior to thyroid surgery, none of the patients had received any treatment.

V and J are TRBV11-2 and TRBJ2-2, with D maybe TRBD1 (5 bases). This clonotype originated in a female donor with papillary thyroid cancer or a benign thyroid nodule (not recorded which). Some clones in this sample may be carry-over from other donors' samples. The sample consisted of blood. The CDR3 spells CASSLQGMDGELFF. The CDR3 nucleotides are TGTGCCAGCAGCTTACAGGGAATGGACGGGGAGCTGTTTTTT.